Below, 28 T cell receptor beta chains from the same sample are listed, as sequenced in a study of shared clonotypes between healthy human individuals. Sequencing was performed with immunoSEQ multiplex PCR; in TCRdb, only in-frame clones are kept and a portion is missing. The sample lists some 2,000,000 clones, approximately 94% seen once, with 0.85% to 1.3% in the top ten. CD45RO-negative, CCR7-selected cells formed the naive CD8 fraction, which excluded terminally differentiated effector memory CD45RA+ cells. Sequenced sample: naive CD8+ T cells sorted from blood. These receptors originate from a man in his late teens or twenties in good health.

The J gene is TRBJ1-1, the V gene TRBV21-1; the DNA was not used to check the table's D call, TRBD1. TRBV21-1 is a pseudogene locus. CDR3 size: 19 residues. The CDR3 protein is CASSKDISSVTGMNTEAFF. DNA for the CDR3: TGTGCCAGCAGCAAAGATATAAGTTCCGTGACAGGGATGAACACTGAAGCTTTCTTT.

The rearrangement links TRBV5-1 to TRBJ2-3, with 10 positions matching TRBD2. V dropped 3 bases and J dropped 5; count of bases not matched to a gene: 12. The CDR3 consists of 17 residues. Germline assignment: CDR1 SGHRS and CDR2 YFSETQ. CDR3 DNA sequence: TGCGCCAGCAGCTGGGGGGCTACTAGCGGGACAGTAGATACGCAGTATTTT. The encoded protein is CASSWGATSGTVDTQYF.

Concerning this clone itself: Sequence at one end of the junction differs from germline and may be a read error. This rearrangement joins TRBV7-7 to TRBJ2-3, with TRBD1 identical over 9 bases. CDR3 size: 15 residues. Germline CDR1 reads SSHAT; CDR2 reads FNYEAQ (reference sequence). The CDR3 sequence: CASSLGDRATDTQYF. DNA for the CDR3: TGTGCTAGCAGCCTTGGGGACAGGGCCACAGATACGCAGTATTTT.

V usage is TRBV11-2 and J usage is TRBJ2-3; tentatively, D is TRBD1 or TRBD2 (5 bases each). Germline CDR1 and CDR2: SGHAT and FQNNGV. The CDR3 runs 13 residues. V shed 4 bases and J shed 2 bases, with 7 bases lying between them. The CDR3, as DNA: TGTGCCAGCAGCTCTGGGACCACAGATACGCAGTATTTT. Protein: CASSSGTTDTQYF.

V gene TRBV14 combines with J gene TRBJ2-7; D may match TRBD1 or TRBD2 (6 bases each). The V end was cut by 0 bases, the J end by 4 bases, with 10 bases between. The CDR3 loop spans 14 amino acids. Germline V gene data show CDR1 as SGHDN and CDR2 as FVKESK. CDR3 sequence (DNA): TGTGCCAGCAGCCAAGAAACAGGGACTTACGAGCAGTACTTC. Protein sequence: CASSQETGTYEQYF.

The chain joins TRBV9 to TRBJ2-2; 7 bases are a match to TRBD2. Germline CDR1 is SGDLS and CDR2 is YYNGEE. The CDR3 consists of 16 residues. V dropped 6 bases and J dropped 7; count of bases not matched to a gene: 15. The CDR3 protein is CASTPGGTPLSGELFF. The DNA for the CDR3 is TGTGCCAGCACACCCGGGGGGACTCCTCTAAGCGGGGAGCTGTTTTTT.

The CDR3 nucleotides are TGTGCCAGCAGCTCCCTCCCCAGCAGGGCCCCTTGTAGCAATCAGCCCCAGCATTTT. Translation: CASSSLPSRAPCSNQPQHF. The rearrangement links TRBV7-3 to TRBJ1-5; possible D gene TRBD1, 5 bases. The CDR3 is 19 amino acids. Germline V gene sequence: CDR1 SGHTA, CDR2 FQGTGA. V dropped 4 bases and J dropped 0 bases, with 22 bases sitting between them.

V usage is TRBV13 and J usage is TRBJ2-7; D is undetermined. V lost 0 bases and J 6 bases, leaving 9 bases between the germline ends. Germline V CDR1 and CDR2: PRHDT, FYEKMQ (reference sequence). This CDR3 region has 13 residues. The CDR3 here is CASSLGIGSEQYF. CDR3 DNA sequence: TGTGCCAGCAGCTTAGGCATAGGGTCCGAGCAGTACTTC.

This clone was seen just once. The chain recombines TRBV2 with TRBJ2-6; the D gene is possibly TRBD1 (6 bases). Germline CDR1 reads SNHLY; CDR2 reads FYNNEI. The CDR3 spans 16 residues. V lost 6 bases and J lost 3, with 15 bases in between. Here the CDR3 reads CASSQPGADGANVLTF. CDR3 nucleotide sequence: TGTGCCAGCAGCCAGCCAGGGGCTGATGGGGCCAACGTCCTGACTTTC.

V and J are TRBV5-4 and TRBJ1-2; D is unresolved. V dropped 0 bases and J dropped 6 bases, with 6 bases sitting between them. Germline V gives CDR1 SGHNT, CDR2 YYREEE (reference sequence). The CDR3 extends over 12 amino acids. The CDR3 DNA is TGTGCCAGCAGCTTGGACGAGCATGGCTACACCTTC. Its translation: CASSLDEHGYTF.

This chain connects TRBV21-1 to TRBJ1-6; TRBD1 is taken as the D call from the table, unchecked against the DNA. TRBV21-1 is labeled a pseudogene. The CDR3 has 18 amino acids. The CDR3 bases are TGTGCCAGCAGCCGCGAAGGGGCAGGGAAGGCCTATAATTCACCCCTCCACTTT. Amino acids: CASSREGAGKAYNSPLHF.

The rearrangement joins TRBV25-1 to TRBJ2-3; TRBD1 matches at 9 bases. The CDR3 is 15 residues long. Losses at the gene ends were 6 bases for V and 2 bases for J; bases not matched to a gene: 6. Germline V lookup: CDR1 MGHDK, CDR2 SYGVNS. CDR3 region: CASRGDRVHTDTQYF. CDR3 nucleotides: TGTGCCAGCAGGGGGGACAGGGTCCACACAGATACGCAGTATTTT. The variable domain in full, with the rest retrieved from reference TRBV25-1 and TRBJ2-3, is EADIYQTPRYLVIGTGKKITLECSQTMGHDKMYWYQQDPGMELHLIHYSYGVNSTEKGDLSSESTVSRIRTEHFPLTLESARPSHTSQYLCASRGDRVHTDTQYFGPGTRLTVL.

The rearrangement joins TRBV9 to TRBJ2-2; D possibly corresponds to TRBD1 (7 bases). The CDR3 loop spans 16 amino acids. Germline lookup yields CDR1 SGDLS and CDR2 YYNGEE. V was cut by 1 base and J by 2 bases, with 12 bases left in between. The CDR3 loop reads CASSVSGGGNTGELFF. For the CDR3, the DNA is TGTGCCAGCAGCGTATCAGGGGGAGGAAACACCGGGGAGCTGTTTTTT.

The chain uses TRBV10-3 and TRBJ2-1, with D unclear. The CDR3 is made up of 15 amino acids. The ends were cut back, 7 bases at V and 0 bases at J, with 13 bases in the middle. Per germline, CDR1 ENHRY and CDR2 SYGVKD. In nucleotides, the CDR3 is TGTGCCATCAAAGCAGGTCCGAGCTCCTACAATGAGCAGTTCTTC. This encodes CAIKAGPSSYNEQFF.

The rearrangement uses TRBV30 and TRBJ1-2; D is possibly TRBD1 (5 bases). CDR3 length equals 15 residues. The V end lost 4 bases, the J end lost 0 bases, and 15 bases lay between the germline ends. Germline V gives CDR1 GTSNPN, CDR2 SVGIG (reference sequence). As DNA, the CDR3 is TGTGCCTGGATATCCGACAGACTATCTAACTATGGCTACACCTTC. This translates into CAWISDRLSNYGYTF.

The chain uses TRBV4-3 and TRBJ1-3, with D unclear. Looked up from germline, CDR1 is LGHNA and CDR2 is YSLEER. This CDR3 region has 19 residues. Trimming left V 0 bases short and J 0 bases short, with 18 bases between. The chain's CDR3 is CASSQDFASRPHSGNTIYF. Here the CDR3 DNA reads TGCGCCAGCAGCCAAGATTTCGCCTCGCGCCCTCACTCTGGAAACACCATATATTTT.

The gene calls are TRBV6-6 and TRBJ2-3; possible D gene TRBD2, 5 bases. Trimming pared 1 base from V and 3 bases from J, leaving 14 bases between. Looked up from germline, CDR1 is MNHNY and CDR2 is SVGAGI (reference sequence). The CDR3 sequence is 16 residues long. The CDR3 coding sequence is TGTGCCAGCAGTTACTTGCTAGCTGGAGGTACAGATACGCAGTATTTT. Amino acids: CASSYLLAGGTDTQYF.

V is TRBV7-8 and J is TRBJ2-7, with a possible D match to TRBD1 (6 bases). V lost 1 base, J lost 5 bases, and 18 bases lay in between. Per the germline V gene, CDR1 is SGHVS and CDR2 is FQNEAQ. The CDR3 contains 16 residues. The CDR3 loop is CASSLVPYREIHEQYF. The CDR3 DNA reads TGTGCCAGCAGCTTAGTCCCGTACAGGGAGATCCACGAGCAGTACTTC.

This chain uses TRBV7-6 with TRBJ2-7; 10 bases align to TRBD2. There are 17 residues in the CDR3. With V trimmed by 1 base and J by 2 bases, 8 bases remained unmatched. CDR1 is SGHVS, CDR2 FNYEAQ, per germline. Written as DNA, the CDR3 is TGTGCCAGCAGCTTAGGGTTTCGACTAGCGGGTCCCTACGAGCAGTACTTC. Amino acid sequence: CASSLGFRLAGPYEQYF.

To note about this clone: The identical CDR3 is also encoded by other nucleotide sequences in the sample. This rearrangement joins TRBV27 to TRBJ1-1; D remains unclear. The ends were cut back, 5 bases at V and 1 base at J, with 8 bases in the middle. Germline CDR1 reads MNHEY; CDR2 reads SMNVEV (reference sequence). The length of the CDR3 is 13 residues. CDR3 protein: CASSLGKNTEAFF. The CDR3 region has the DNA TGTGCCAGCAGTCTTGGAAAGAACACTGAAGCTTTCTTT.

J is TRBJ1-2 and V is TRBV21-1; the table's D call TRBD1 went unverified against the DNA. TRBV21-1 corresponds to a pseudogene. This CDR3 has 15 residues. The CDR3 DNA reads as TGTGCCAGCAGCATAACTCCGACAGGCAGCTATGGCTACACCTTC. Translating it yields CASSITPTGSYGYTF.

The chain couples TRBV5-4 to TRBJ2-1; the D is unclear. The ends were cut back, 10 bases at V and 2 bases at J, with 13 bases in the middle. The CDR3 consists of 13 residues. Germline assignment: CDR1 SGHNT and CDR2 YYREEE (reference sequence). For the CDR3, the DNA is TGTGCCTCATCGGAGTCCGCCTACAATGAGCAGTTCTTC. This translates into CASSESAYNEQFF. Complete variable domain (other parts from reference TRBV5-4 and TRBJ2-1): ETGVTQSPTHLIKTRGQQVTLRCSSQSGHNTVSWYQQALGQGPQFIFQYYREEENGRGNFPPRFSGLQFPNYSSELNVNALELDDSALYLCASSESAYNEQFFGPGTRLTVL.

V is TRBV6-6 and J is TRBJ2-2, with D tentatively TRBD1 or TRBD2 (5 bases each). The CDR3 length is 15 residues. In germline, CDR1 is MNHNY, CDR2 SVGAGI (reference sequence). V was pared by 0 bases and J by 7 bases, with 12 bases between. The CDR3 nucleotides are TGTGCCAGCAGTTACTCCGGGACGTTTAGCGGGGAGCTGTTTTTT. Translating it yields CASSYSGTFSGELFF.

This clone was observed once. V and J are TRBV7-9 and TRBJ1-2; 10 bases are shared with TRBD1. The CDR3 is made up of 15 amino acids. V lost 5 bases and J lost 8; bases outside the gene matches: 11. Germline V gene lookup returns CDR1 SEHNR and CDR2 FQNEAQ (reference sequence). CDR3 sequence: CASSTPGTGVGGYTF. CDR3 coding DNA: TGTGCCAGCAGCACCCCCGGGACAGGGGTAGGAGGCTACACCTTC.

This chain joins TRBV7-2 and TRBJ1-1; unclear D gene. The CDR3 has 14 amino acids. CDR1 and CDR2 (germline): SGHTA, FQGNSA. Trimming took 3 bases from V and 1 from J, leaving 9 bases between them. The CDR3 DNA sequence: TGTGCCAGCAGCTTCCTGACGGGGAACACTGAAGCTTTCTTT. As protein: CASSFLTGNTEAFF.

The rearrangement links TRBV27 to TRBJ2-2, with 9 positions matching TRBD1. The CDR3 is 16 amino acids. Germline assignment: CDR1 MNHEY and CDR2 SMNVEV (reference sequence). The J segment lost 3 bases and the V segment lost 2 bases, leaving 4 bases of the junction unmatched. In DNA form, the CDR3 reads TGTGCCAGCAGTTTAGGACAGGGGATCGACACCGGGGAGCTGTTTTTT. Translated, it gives CASSLGQGIDTGELFF.

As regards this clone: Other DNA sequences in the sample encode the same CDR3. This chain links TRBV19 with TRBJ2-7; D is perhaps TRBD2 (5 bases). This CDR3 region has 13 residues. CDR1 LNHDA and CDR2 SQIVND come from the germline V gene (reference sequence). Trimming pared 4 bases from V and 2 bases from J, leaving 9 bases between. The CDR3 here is CASSTAGAYEQYF. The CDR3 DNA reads TGTGCCAGTAGTACCGCCGGGGCCTACGAGCAGTACTTC.

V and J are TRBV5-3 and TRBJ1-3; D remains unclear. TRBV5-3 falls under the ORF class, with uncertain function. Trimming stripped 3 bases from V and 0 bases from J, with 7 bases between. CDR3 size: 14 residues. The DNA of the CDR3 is TGTGCCAGAAGCTACCCCAGCTCTGGAAACACCATATATTTT. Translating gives CARSYPSSGNTIYF.